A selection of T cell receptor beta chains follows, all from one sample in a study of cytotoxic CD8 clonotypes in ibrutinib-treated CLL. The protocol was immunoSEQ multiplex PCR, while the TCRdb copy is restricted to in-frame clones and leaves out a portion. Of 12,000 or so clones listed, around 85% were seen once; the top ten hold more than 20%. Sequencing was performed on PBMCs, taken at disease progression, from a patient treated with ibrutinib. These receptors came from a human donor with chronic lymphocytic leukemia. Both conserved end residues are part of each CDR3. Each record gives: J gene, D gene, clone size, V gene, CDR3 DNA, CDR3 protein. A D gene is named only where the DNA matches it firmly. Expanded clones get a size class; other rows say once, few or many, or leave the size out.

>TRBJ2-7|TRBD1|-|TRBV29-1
TGCAGCGTGGAGGGACAGGCCCACGAGCAGTACTTC
CSVEGQAHEQYF
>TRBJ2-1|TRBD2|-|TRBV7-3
TGTGCCAGCAGCTTAGCGGGACTAGCGGGAGGGGGTGAGCAGTTCTTC
CASSLAGLAGGGEQFF
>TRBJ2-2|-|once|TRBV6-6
TGTGCCAGCAGTTACACGACGAACACCGGGGAGCTGTTTTTT
CASSYTTNTGELFF
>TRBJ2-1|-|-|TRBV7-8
TGTGCCAGCAGCTTAGAGGCAGGGGCGGGCAATGAGCAGTTCTTC
CASSLEAGAGNEQFF
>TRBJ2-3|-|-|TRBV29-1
TGCAGCGTTGATGGGCAGGGCCACACAGATACGCAGTATTTT
CSVDGQGHTDTQYF
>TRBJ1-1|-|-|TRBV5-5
TGTGCCAGCAGCTTGGTGGGTTGGAGTGCTGAAGCTTTCTTT
CASSLVGWSAEAFF
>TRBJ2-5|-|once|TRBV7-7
TGTGCTAGCAGCACCGTGACAGAACCGGGGGAGACCCAGTACTTC
CASSTVTEPGETQYF
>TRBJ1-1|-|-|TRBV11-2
TGTGCCAGCAGCTCACAGGGGAACACTGAAGCTTTCTTT
CASSSQGNTEAFF
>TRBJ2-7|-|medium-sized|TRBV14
TGTGCCAGCAGCCCCGACGGGAAGACCTACGAGCAGTACTTC
CASSPDGKTYEQYF
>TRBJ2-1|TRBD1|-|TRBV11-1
TGTGCCAGCAGCTCTGGACAGGACAATGAGCAGTTCTTC
CASSSGQDNEQFF
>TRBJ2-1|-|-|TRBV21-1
TGTGCCAGCACGCAGTCCTCCGGGACCCATTACAATGAGCAGTTCTTC
CASTQSSGTHYNEQFF
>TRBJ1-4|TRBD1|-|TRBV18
TGTGCCAGCTCACCAGTGACAGGGGTGGAAAAACTGTTTTTT
CASSPVTGVEKLFF
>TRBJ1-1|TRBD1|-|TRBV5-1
TGCGCCAGCAGCGGACAGGGGTTGAACACTGAAGCTTTCTTT
CASSGQGLNTEAFF
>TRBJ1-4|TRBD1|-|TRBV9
TGTGCCAGCAGCGGGAGGGACAGGGGAAATGAAAAACTGTTTTTT
CASSGRDRGNEKLFF
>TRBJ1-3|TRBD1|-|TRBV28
TGTGCCAGCAGTTTACCTAATACAGGGGGGCCCATATATTTT
CASSLPNTGGPIYF
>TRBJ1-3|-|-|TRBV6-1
TGTGCCAGCAGTGAAGGGGCTTACTCTGGAAACACCATATATTTT
CASSEGAYSGNTIYF
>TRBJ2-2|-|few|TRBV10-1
TGCGCCAGCAGTGAGGTCATCACCGGGGAGCTGTTTTTT
CASSEVITGELFF
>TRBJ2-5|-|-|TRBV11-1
TGTGCCAGCACCGCGGAAGGGGAAGAGACCCAGTACTTC
CASTAEGEETQYF
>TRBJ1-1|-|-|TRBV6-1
TGTGCCAGCAGGCGGACCGACAACACTGAAGCTTTCTTT
CASRRTDNTEAFF
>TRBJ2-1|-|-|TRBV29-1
TGCAGCGTTGAGCGGAACAATGAGCAGTTCTTC
CSVERNNEQFF
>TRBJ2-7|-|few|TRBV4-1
TGCGCCAGCAGCCAAGGGCAGTCCGTCCTAAAGCAGTACTTC
CASSQGQSVLKQYF
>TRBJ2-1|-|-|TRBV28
TGTGCCAGCAGTTTCGGGGGGCGCGATGTAAATGAGCAGTTCTTC
CASSFGGRDVNEQFF
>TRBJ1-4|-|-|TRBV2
TGTGCCAGCATTCCAGGGGTGACTAATGAAAAACTGTTTTTT
CASIPGVTNEKLFF
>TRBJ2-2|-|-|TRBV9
TGTGCCAGCAGCGTAGAGGGCGGCGCCGGGGAGCTGTTTTTT
CASSVEGGAGELFF
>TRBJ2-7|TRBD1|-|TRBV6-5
TGTGCCAGCAGTTACGACGCAGGGGGCGGAAGCTACGAGCAGTACTTC
CASSYDAGGGSYEQYF
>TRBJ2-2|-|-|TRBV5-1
TGCGCCAGCAGCTCACAAGCGAACACCGGGGAGCTGTTTTTT
CASSSQANTGELFF
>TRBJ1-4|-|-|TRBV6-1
TGTGCCAGCAGTGAAGCGCTTGGGGGAACTAATGAAAAACTGTTTTTT
CASSEALGGTNEKLFF
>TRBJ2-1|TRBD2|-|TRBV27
TGTGCCAGCAGTTCTGATGGGAGCTCTAGCGGGGGGTACATAGGTGAGCAGTTCTTC
CASSSDGSSSGGYIGEQFF
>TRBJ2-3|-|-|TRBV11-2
TGTGCCAGCAGCGGAACTTCCGGGGCAGATACGCAGTATTTT
CASSGTSGADTQYF
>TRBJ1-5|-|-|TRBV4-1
TGCGCCAGCAGCCAGGGCAGGGTAAACAATCAGCCCCAGCATTTT
CASSQGRVNNQPQHF
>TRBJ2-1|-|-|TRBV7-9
TGTGCCAGCAGCTTAGAATCGCGGGCGGGACCATACAATGAGCAGTTCTTC
CASSLESRAGPYNEQFF
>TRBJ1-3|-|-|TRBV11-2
TGTGCCAGCAGAATGGGCGGCTCTGGAAACACCATATATTTT
CASRMGGSGNTIYF
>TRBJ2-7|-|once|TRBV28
TGTGCCAGCAGTTTAGTGGGGTTCGCCTACGAGCAGTACTTC
CASSLVGFAYEQYF
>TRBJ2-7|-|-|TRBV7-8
TGTGCCAGCAGCTTAGGACAGGCAGCCTACGAGCAGTACTTC
CASSLGQAAYEQYF
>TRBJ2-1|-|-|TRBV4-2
TGTGCCAGCAGCCAAGATTCAAGATGGAATGAGCAGTTCTTC
CASSQDSRWNEQFF
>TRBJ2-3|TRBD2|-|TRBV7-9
TGTGCCAGCAGCCAGACTAGCGGAGAGACAGATACGCAGTATTTT
CASSQTSGETDTQYF
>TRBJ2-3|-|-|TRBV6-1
TGTGCCAGCAGTGAAATGGTCCCACCGGATACGCAGTATTTT
CASSEMVPPDTQYF
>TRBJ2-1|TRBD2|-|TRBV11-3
TGTGCCAGCAGCTTCGGGACTAGCGGTTACAATGAGCAGTTCTTC
CASSFGTSGYNEQFF
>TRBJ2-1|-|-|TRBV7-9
TGTGCCAGCAGCTCCGGGACCCTTGAGCAGTTCTTC
CASSSGTLEQFF
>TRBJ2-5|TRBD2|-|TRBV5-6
TGTGCCAGCAGCTTCGTAGCGGGCTCGGAGACCCAGTACTTC
CASSFVAGSETQYF
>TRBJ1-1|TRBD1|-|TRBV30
TGTGCCTGGAGTGAAGACAGGGGGGACACTGAAGCTTTCTTT
CAWSEDRGDTEAFF